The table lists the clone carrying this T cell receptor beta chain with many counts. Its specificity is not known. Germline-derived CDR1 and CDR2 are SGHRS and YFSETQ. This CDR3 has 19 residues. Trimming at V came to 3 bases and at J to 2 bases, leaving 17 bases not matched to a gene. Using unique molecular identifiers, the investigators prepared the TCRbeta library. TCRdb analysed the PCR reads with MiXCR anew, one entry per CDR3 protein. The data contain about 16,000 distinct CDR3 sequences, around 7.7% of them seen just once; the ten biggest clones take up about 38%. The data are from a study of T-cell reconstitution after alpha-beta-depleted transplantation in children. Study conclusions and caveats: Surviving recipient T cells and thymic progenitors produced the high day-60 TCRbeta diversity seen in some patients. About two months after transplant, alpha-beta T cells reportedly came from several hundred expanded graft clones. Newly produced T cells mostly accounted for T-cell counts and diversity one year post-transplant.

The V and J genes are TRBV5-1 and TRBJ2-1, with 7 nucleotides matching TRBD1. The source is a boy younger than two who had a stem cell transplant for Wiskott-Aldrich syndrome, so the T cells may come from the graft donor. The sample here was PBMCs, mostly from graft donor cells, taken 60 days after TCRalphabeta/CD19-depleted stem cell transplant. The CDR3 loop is CASSSLWTGNYQPYNEQFF. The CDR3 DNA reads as TGCGCCAGCAGCTCCCTCTGGACAGGCAACTACCAACCCTACAATGAGCAGTTCTTC.